This T cell receptor (beta chain) originates from a study of blood T cells in healthy people across ages. Study-level points and caveats: Long-lived and aged donors differed, with more naive CD4+ cells and higher diversity in the long-lived. Diversity estimates drawn from one million T cells were deemed underestimates. TCR beta diversity per million T cells fell roughly linearly with age.

The use of a sample-barcoded 5' primer and a J-beta primer mix characterized a second PCR of roughly 7 to 11 cycles. Each cDNA molecule carried a tag from a template-switch adaptor that contained 12 random nucleotides. One entry per CDR3 protein, called by TCRdb with MiXCR from the 5' RACE reads. The repertoire consists of about 1.5 million distinct CDR3 sequences, with 42% occurring once and the leading ten covering 6.5% to 10%. With respect to this clonotype: What it binds is unknown.

Losses at the gene ends were 4 bases for V and 2 bases for J; bases not matched to a gene: 8. Germline CDR1 is SNHLY and CDR2 is FYNNEI. The CDR3 covers 16 residues. The sequencing sample was made of blood. The clonotype originates from a woman between 18 and 29 years old in good health. This rearrangement joins TRBV2 to TRBJ2-5, with TRBD1 identical over 9 bases. The DNA for the CDR3 is TGTGCCAGCAGTGGATTAGGGACAGGGCAGCAAGAGACCCAGTACTTC. This gives the protein CASSGLGTGQQETQYF.